These 28 T cell receptor beta chains were all obtained from the same sample, sequenced in a study of cytomegalovirus exposure and HLA in healthy donors. Amplification used 60 Vbeta primers and 13 Jbeta primers. The protocol was immunoSEQ multiplex PCR, while the TCRdb copy is restricted to in-frame clones and leaves out a portion. The sample yields around 180,000 clones, around 80% seen once. Input material: PBMCs. The receptors derive from a man aged 25-45 years in good health and CMV-seropositive.

The V call is TRBV10-2, the J call TRBJ1-2; TRBD1 matches 7 bases. This CDR3 is built from 14 residues. From germline, CDR1 is WSHSY and CDR2 SAAADI. The V segment lost 7 bases and the J segment 7 bases; nucleotides outside the gene matches: 12. The CDR3 coding sequence is TGCGCCAGCATCAATCGGGAGGGGGCGACTGGCTACACCTTC. This sequence encodes CASINREGATGYTF.

The chain combines TRBV9 with TRBJ2-5, with D maybe TRBD2 (5 bases). The germline CDR1 and CDR2 sequences are SGDLS and YYNGEE. The V end was cut by 2 bases, the J end by 5 bases, with 19 bases between. The CDR3 is made up of 16 amino acids. The CDR3, as DNA: TGTGCCAGCAGCGTTAAAGGACTCCCCGACGGGGAGACCCAGTACTTC. This sequence encodes CASSVKGLPDGETQYF.

This chain joins TRBV11-3 and TRBJ2-5; D is possibly TRBD1 (5 bases). Germline lookup yields CDR1 SGHNT and CDR2 YENEEA. V gave up 5 bases and J gave up 5 bases, with 21 bases separating them. This CDR3 has 16 amino acids. CDR3 residues: CASSTDPGSRGETQYF. The CDR3 nucleotides are TGTGCCAGCAGCACCGACCCAGGGTCGCGTGGGGAGACCCAGTACTTC.

The gene calls are TRBV28 and TRBJ1-4, with 8 bases matching TRBD1. V dropped 6 bases and J dropped 2; count of bases not matched to a gene: 14. The CDR3 runs 18 residues. The germline gives CDR1 MDHEN, CDR2 SYDVKM. The DNA for the CDR3 is TGTGCCAGCAGCCCCGGACAGGGCAGGCATGGGACTAATGAAAAACTGTTTTTT. Its translation is CASSPGQGRHGTNEKLFF. The complete variable domain, with remaining parts taken from reference TRBV28 and TRBJ1-4, reads DVKVTQSSRYLVKRTGEKVFLECVQDMDHENMFWYRQDPGLGLRLIYFSYDVKMKEKGDIPEGYSVSREKKERFSLILESASTNQTSMYLCASSPGQGRHGTNEKLFFGSGTQLSVL.

V gene TRBV7-6 combines with J gene TRBJ2-7; TRBD2 is a possible D gene (5 bases). V lost 4 bases and J lost 6, with 19 bases in between. The CDR3 contains 15 residues. Germline loops: CDR1 SGHVS, CDR2 FNYEAQ. The CDR3 coding sequence is TGTGCCAGCAGCTCGGACGGGGAGAGGTCTGCCGAGCAGTACTTC. Residues: CASSSDGERSAEQYF.

The V and J genes are TRBV7-9 and TRBJ1-2, with TRBD1 identical over 9 bases. There are 14 residues in the CDR3. Per the germline V gene, CDR1 is SEHNR and CDR2 is FQNEAQ (reference sequence). Trimming at V came to 5 bases and at J to 5 bases, leaving 6 bases not matched to a gene. CDR3 amino acids: CASSPGTGTYGYTF. CDR3 nucleotides: TGTGCCAGCAGCCCCGGGACAGGGACATATGGCTACACCTTC.

The DNA of the CDR3 is TGTGCCAGCAGCCTGCTACAGGGCACAGATACGCAGTATTTT. This gives the protein CASSLLQGTDTQYF. The chain couples TRBV7-8 to TRBJ2-3; tentatively, D is TRBD1 (5 bases). CDR1 is SGHVS and CDR2 is FQNEAQ in the germline V gene. This CDR3 comprises 14 residues. V dropped 5 bases and J dropped 1 base, with 10 bases sitting between them.

The chain links TRBV6-5 to TRBJ2-7, with TRBD1 matching 9 bases. The CDR3 has 16 residues. Germline lookup yields CDR1 MNHEY and CDR2 SVGAGI. The V gene end was trimmed by 3 bases and the J gene end by 2 bases; junction bases not matched to a gene: 8. CDR3 coding DNA: TGTGCCAGCAGTTATTCTGCCGGGACAGGGACCTACGAGCAGTACTTC. Translation gives CASSYSAGTGTYEQYF.

This clone showed up just a few times. The junction departs from the called germline gene at one end, perhaps through a read error. This chain links TRBV7-9 with TRBJ1-1; possibly TRBD1 for D (5 bases). CDR1 is SEHNR and CDR2 is FQNEAQ in the germline V gene (reference sequence). This CDR3 comprises 15 residues. Written as DNA, the CDR3 is TGTTCCAGCAGCTCGGCAGACAGCATGAACACTGAAGCTTTCTTT. Translation gives CSSSSADSMNTEAFF.

The rearrangement uses TRBV25-1 and TRBJ1-1; D remains unclear. The V and J ends lost 5 bases and 11 bases respectively, with 15 bases between them. This CDR3 is built from 12 residues. Germline V lookup: CDR1 MGHDK, CDR2 SYGVNS. CDR3 sequence (DNA): TGTGCCAGCAGTAGTGGCCTTCCGGAGGCTTTCTTT. This codes for CASSSGLPEAFF.

The chain links TRBV30 to TRBJ2-3; D unresolved. V lost 0 bases and J 3 bases, leaving 7 bases between the germline ends. Germline lookup yields CDR1 GTSNPN and CDR2 SVGIG (reference sequence). CDR3 length equals 13 residues. The CDR3 sequence is CAWSVHGTDTQYF. CDR3 coding DNA: TGTGCCTGGAGTGTACACGGGACAGATACGCAGTATTTT.

This clone was recorded a few times. The V and J genes are TRBV4-3 and TRBJ2-1; 8 positions match TRBD2. V was pared by 4 bases and J by 9 bases, with 11 bases of the junction left unmatched. The CDR3 covers 15 residues. Germline V gives CDR1 LGHNA, CDR2 YSLEER. The CDR3 loop reads CASSLPGLGGAEQFF. The CDR3 nucleotides read TGCGCCAGCAGCCTACCTGGGCTCGGGGGGGCTGAGCAGTTCTTC.

V and J are TRBV16 and TRBJ1-2; 9 bases line up with TRBD1. Germline V CDR1 and CDR2: KGHSY, FQNENV. The CDR3 is made up of 16 amino acids. V was clipped by 7 bases and J by 7 bases; unmatched bases: 16. The CDR3 DNA follows: TGTGCCAGCACCATCAATCCGGGACAGGGTTTTGGTGGCTACACCTTC. Amino acid sequence: CASTINPGQGFGGYTF.

The rearrangement joins TRBV5-5 to TRBJ2-7; tentatively, D is TRBD2 (5 bases). Germline CDR1 SGHKS, CDR2 YYEKEE (reference sequence). Trimming removed 6 bases at V and 0 bases at J, with 16 bases between. The CDR3 runs to 15 residues. The CDR3 loop reads CASTLGLSSSYEQYF. For the CDR3, the DNA is TGTGCCAGCACCCTTGGACTGTCGAGCTCCTACGAGCAGTACTTC.

The gene calls are TRBV7-9 and TRBJ1-3; no clear D. This CDR3 is built from 14 residues. Trimming stripped 5 bases from V and 4 bases from J, with 12 bases between. Germline lookup yields CDR1 SEHNR and CDR2 FQNEAQ (reference sequence). The DNA of the CDR3 is TGTGCCAGCAGCATTCAGGCTGACGGAAACACCATATATTTT. It yields the protein CASSIQADGNTIYF.

The sample holds a few counts of this clone. The chain links TRBV4-3 to TRBJ2-5; 8 bases map to TRBD2. V lost 0 bases, J lost 5 bases, and 8 bases stayed unmatched. There are 16 residues in the CDR3. In germline, CDR1 is LGHNA, CDR2 YSLEER. The CDR3 DNA reads as TGCGCCAGCAGCCAAGATTGGCTAGCGGGTCGGGAGACCCAGTACTTC. Its translation is CASSQDWLAGRETQYF.

This clone has at least ten counts. The chain couples TRBV6-1 to TRBJ2-7; D may be TRBD1 (5 bases). Trimming pared 3 bases from V and 4 bases from J, leaving 19 bases between. This CDR3 region has 16 residues. Germline V gene sequence: CDR1 MNHNS, CDR2 SASEGT. The CDR3, as DNA: TGTGCCAGCAGTGATTTTGTGGGCAGTAAGGGGTACGAGCAGTACTTC. This gives the protein CASSDFVGSKGYEQYF.

The rearrangement uses TRBV4-3 and TRBJ2-7, with D perhaps TRBD1 (6 bases). This CDR3 is 14 amino acids long. Germline V gives CDR1 LGHNA, CDR2 YSLEER. The V end lost 1 base, the J end lost 5 bases, and 12 bases lay between the germline ends. CDR3 sequence: CASSQVHRVNEQYF. CDR3 DNA sequence: TGCGCCAGCAGCCAAGTACACAGGGTAAACGAGCAGTACTTC.

The rearrangement joins TRBV28 to TRBJ1-5, with D maybe TRBD1 (6 bases). CDR1 is MDHEN, CDR2 SYDVKM, per germline. The CDR3 is 15 amino acids. Deletions cut 4 bases from V and 5 bases from J, with 15 bases between. In nucleotides, the CDR3 is TGTGCCAGCAGTTCCCCATACAGGGATTATCAGCCCCAGCATTTT. It yields the protein CASSSPYRDYQPQHF.

The V and J genes are TRBV5-8 and TRBJ1-5, with D uncertain. This CDR3 has 15 amino acids. Deletions cut 4 bases from V and 2 bases from J, with 13 bases between. Germline CDR1 reads SGHTS; CDR2 reads YDEGEE. As DNA, the CDR3 is TGTGCCAGCAGCAGCCGAACGCGTGGCAATCAGCCCCAGCATTTT. Translation: CASSSRTRGNQPQHF.

There are a few counts of this clone. This sequence joins TRBV4-3 and TRBJ1-1, with D tentatively TRBD1 (5 bases). CDR1 is LGHNA and CDR2 is YSLEER in the germline V gene. With 0 bases removed from V and 11 bases from J, the gap between germline ends came to 13 bases. The CDR3 is 13 amino acids. CDR3 sequence: CASSQDPRGGAFF. The CDR3 DNA is TGCGCCAGCAGCCAAGATCCTCGGGGGGGGGCTTTCTTT.

The V call is TRBV9, the J call TRBJ2-1; 12 bases fit TRBD1. The CDR3 length is 18 residues. V lost 0 bases, J lost 5 bases, and 9 bases stayed unmatched. Germline V gene sequence: CDR1 SGDLS, CDR2 YYNGEE. CDR3 sequence reads: CASSVEGTGGAWNNEQFF. In nucleotides, the CDR3 is TGTGCCAGCAGCGTAGAGGGGACAGGGGGCGCTTGGAACAATGAGCAGTTCTTC.

This rearrangement joins TRBV9 to TRBJ2-3; 8 bases are a match to TRBD2. Germline V gives CDR1 SGDLS, CDR2 YYNGEE. V lost 4 bases, J lost 5 bases, and 9 bases stayed unmatched. There are 15 residues in the CDR3. The CDR3 nucleotides read TGTGCCAGCAGCTTTTCCGGGACTAGAGGAGATACGCAGTATTTT. Translating it yields CASSFSGTRGDTQYF.

This chain joins TRBV11-3 and TRBJ2-3, with 11 positions matching TRBD2. Trimming took 4 bases from V and 2 from J; bases not matched to a gene: 5. Germline V gene lookup returns CDR1 SGHNT and CDR2 YENEEA. The CDR3 loop spans 16 amino acids. CDR3 region: CASSSRLAGTTDTQYF. The CDR3 coding sequence is TGTGCCAGCAGCTCCAGACTAGCGGGGACCACAGATACGCAGTATTTT.

In DNA form, the CDR3 reads TGTGCCAGCAGCCTCCAGGGCAACTATGGCTACACCTTC. It translates to CASSLQGNYGYTF. The chain has TRBV7-8 and TRBJ1-2; tentative D call: TRBD1 (5 bases). The CDR3 consists of 13 residues. Per germline, CDR1 SGHVS and CDR2 FQNEAQ. Trimming pared 5 bases from V and 2 bases from J, leaving 9 bases between. Full variable domain (remainder filled in from reference TRBV7-8 and TRBJ1-2): GAGVSQSPRYKVAKRGQDVALRCDPISGHVSLFWYQQALGQGPEFLTYFQNEAQLDKSGLPSDRFFAERPEGSVSTLKIQRTQQEDSAVYLCASSLQGNYGYTFGSGTRLTVV.

The V and J genes are TRBV19 and TRBJ1-2, with TRBD1 identical over 12 bases. The length of the CDR3 is 19 residues. Germline trimming cut 4 bases from V and 5 bases from J; bases unmatched to any gene: 17. The germline CDR1 and CDR2 sequences are LNHDA and SQIVND (reference sequence). The CDR3 DNA sequence: TGTGCCAGTAGTACGCTCACCGGGACAGGGGGCGAAATTTCATATGGCTACACCTTC. It encodes CASSTLTGTGGEISYGYTF.

This clone turned up a few times. The chain carries TRBV4-3 and TRBJ2-1; 8 bases agree with TRBD2. CDR3 length: 15 residues. V dropped 4 bases and J dropped 8; count of bases not matched to a gene: 10. CDR1 and CDR2 from the germline V gene are LGHNA and YSLEER. This CDR3 reads CASSLKRESRYEQFF. The CDR3 DNA sequence: TGCGCCAGCAGCCTAAAGCGGGAGTCCCGCTATGAGCAGTTCTTC.

V is TRBV15 and J is TRBJ1-1, with TRBD1 as a possible D gene (5 bases). V was shortened by 1 base and J by 6 bases, with 9 bases between the two germline ends. Looked up from germline, CDR1 is LNHNV and CDR2 is YYDKDF (reference sequence). The CDR3 contains 13 residues. The CDR3: CATSRATGSEAFF. DNA of the CDR3: TGTGCCACCAGCAGAGCTACAGGTTCTGAAGCTTTCTTT.